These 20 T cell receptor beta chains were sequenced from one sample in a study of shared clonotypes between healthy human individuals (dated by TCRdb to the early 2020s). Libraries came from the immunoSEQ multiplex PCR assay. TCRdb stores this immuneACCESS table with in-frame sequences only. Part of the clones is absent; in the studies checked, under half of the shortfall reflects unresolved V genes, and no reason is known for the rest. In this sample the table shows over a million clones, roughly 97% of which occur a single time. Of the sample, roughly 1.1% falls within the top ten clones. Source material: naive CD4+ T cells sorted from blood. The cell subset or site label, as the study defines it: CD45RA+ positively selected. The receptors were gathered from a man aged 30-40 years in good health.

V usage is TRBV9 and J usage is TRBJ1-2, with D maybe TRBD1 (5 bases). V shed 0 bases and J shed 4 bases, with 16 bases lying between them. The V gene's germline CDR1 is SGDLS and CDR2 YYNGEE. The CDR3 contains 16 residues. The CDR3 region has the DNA TGTGCCAGCAGCGTAGTCGTGAGGGGCCTTAGCTATGGCTACACCTTC. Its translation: CASSVVVRGLSYGYTF.

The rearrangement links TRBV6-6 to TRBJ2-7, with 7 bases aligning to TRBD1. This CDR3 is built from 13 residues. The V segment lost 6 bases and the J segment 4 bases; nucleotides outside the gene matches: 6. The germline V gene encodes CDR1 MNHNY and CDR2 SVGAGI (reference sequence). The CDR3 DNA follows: TGTGCCAGCAGCCCACAGGGGAAATACGAGCAGTACTTC. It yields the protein CASSPQGKYEQYF.

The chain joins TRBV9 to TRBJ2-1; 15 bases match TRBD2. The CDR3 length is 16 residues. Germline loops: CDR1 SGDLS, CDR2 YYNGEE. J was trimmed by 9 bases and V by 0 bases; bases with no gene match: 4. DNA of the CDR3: TGTGCCAGCAGCGTAGCCGGACTAGCGGGAGGGTTTGAGCAGTTCTTC. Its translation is CASSVAGLAGGFEQFF.

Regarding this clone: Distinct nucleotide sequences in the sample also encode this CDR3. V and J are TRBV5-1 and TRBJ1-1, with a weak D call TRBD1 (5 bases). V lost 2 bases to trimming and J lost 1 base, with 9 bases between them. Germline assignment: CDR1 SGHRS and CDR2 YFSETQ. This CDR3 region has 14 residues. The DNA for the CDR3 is TGCGCCAGCAGCTTAACCAGGGCGAACACTGAAGCTTTCTTT. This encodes CASSLTRANTEAFF.

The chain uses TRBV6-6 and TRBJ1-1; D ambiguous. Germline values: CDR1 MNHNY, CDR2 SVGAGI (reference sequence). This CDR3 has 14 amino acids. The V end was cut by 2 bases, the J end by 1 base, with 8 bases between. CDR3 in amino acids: CASSYLQRNTEAFF. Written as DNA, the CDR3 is TGTGCCAGCAGTTACCTACAGAGGAACACTGAAGCTTTCTTT.

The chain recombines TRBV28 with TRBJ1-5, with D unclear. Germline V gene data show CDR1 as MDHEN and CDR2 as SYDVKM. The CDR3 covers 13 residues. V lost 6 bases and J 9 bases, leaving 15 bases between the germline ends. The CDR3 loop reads CASRRITEGPQHF. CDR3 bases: TGTGCCAGCAGAAGGATAACCGAGGGGCCCCAGCATTTT.

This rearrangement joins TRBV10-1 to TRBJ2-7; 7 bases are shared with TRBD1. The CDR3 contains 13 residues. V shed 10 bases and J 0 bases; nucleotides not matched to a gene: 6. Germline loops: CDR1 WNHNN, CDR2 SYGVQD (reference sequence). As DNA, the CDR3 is TGCGCCATCAGAGACAGGGACTCCTACGAGCAGTACTTC. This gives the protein CAIRDRDSYEQYF.

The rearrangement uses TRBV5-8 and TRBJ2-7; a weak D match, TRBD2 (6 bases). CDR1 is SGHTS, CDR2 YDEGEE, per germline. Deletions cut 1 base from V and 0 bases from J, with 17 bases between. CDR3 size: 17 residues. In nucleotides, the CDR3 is TGTGCCAGCAGCTTGTACCCCCCGGGGGTCAGCTCCTACGAGCAGTACTTC. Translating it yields CASSLYPPGVSSYEQYF.

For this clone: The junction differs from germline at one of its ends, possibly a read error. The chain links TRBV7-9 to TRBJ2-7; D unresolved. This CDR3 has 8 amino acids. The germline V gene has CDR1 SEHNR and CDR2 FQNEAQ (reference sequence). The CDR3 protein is CASSQTSF. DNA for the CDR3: TGTGCCAGCAGCCAAACCTCCTTC. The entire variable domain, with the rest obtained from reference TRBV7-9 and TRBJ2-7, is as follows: DTGVSQNPRHKITKRGQNVTFRCDPISEHNRLYWYRQTLGQGPEFLTYFQNEAQLEKSRLLSDRFSAERPKGSFSTLEIQRTEQGDSAMYLCASSQTSFGPGTRLTVT.

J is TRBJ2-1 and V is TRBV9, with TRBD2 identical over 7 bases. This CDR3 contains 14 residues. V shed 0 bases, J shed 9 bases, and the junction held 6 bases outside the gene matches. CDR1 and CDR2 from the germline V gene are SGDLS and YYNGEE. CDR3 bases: TGTGCCAGCAGCGTAGTTGACTCGGGGGGTGAGCAGTTCTTC. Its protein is CASSVVDSGGEQFF.

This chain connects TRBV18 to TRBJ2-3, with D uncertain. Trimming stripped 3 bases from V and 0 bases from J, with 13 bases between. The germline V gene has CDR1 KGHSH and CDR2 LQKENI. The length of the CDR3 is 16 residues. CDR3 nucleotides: TGTGCCAGCTCACCGGGCTTACTTCTGAGCACAGATACGCAGTATTTT. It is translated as CASSPGLLLSTDTQYF. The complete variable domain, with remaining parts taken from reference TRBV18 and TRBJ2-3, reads NAGVMQNPRHLVRRRGQEARLRCSPMKGHSHVYWYRQLPEEGLKFMVYLQKENIIDESGMPKERFSAEFPKEGPSILRIQQVVRGDSAAYFCASSPGLLLSTDTQYFGPGTRLTVL.

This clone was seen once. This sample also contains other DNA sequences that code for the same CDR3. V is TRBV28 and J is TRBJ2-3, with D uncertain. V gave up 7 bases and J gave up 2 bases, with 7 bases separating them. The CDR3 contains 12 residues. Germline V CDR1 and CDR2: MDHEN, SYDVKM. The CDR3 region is CASNTPTDTQYF. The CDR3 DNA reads TGTGCCAGCAACACCCCCACAGATACGCAGTATTTT. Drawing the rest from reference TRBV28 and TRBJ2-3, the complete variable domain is DVKVTQSSRYLVKRTGEKVFLECVQDMDHENMFWYRQDPGLGLRLIYFSYDVKMKEKGDIPEGYSVSREKKERFSLILESASTNQTSMYLCASNTPTDTQYFGPGTRLTVL.

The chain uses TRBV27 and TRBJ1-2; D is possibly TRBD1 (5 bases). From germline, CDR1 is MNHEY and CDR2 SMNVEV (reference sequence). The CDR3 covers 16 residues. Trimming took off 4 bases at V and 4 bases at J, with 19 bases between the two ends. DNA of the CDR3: TGTGCCAGCAGTTCCCGGGGCCGAGCTAGCCGCTATGGCTACACCTTC. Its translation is CASSSRGRASRYGYTF.

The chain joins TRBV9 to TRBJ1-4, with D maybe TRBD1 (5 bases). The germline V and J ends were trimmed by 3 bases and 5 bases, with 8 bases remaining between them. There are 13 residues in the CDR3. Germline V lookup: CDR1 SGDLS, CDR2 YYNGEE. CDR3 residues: CASSATENEKLFF. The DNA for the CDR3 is TGTGCCAGCAGCGCGACAGAGAATGAAAAACTGTTTTTT.

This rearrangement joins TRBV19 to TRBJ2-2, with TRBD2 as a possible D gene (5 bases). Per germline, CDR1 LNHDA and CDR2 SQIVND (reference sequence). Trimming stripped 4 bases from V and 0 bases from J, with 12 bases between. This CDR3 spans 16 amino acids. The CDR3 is CASSRTAGPNTGELFF. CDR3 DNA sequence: TGTGCCAGTAGTAGGACGGCGGGTCCGAACACCGGGGAGCTGTTTTTT.

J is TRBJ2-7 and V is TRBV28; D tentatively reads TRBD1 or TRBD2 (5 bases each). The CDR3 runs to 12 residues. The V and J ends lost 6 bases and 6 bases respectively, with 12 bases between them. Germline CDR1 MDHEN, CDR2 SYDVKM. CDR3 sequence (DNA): TGTGCCAGCAGCTGGCAGGGACGCGAGCAGTACTTC. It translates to CASSWQGREQYF.

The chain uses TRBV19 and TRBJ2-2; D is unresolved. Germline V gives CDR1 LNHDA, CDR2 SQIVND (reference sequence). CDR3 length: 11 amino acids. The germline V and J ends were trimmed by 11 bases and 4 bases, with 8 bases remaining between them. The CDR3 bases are TGTGCCTCCAGGAGCACCGGGGAGCTGTTTTTT. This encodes CASRSTGELFF. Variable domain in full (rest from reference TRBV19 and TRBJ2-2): DGGITQSPKYLFRKEGQNVTLSCEQNLNHDAMYWYRQDPGQGLRLIYYSQIVNDFQKGDIAEGYSVSREKKESFPLTVTSAQKNPTAFYLCASRSTGELFFGEGSRLTVL.

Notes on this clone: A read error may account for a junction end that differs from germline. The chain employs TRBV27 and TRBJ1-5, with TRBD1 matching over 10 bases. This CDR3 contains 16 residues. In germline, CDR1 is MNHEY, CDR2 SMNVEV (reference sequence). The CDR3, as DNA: TGTGCCAGCAGTTTACTGGGACAGGGGAGTAATCGGCCCCAGCATTTT. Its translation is CASSLLGQGSNRPQHF.

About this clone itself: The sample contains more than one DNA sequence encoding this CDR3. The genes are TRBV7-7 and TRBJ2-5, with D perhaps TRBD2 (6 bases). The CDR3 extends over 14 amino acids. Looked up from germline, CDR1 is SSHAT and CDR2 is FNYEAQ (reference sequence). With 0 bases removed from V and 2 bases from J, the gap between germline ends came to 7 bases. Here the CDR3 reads CASSLAGLQETQYF. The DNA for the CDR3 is TGTGCCAGCAGCTTAGCGGGACTGCAAGAGACCCAGTACTTC.

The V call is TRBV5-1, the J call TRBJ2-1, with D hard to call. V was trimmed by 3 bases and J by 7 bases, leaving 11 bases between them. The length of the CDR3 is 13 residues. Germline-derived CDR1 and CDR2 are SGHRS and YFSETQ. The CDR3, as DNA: TGCGCCAGCAGCTCGATTTTCGGGAATGAGCAGTTCTTC. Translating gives CASSSIFGNEQFF.